This TCR beta chain derives from a study of OX40 agonist ivuxolimab in advanced cancers. Study information: Patient treatment consisted of intravenous ivuxolimab administration every 2 weeks at 0.01 to 10 mg/kg.

The CDR3 is 17 residues long. Looked up from germline, CDR1 is SGDLS and CDR2 is YYNGEE. The V and J ends lost 3 bases and 0 bases, in that order; junction bases with no gene match: 6. Sequencing used immunoSEQ multiplex PCR; TCRdb keeps in-frame clones, though not all of them. The sample consists of about 74,000 clones, approximately 80% of them appearing once. This clone has only one observation. J is TRBJ1-3 and V is TRBV9; 10 bases line up with TRBD1. This clonotype was obtained from an adult with an advanced solid tumor such as melanoma, head and neck, liver or kidney cancer. The specimen was CD4+ or CD8+ T cells sorted from blood, collected in a trial of the OX40 agonist ivuxolimab. DNA for the CDR3: TGTGCCAGCAGCGAGAGGGACAGGGGAAGCTCTGGAAACACCATATATTTT. Its translation is CASSERDRGSSGNTIYF.